This is a list of T cell receptor beta chains from one sample in a study of tumor-infiltrating lymphocytes in localized non-small cell lung cancer. Clones were sequenced by immunoSEQ multiplex PCR, and TCRdb holds only the in-frame ones, with some missing. The table has roughly 10,000 clones, approximately 72% seen once; the top ten hold 15% to 20%. The sample was uninvolved lung tissue not adjacent to the tumor. These receptors all stem from a human donor with non-small cell lung cancer. Both conserved end residues are part of each CDR3. The D gene is left open where the match is weak. Clone size, where shown, is once, few, many, or a class for clones that have expanded.

>-|-|TRBJ2-7|TRBV29-1
CSVERNLVGDWTYEQYF
TGCAGCGTTGAGCGGAACCTAGTGGGGGATTGGACCTACGAGCAGTACTTC
>once|TRBD1|TRBJ1-2|TRBV7-2
CASSPHWTGADGYTF
TGTGCCAGCAGCCCCCACTGGACAGGGGCAGACGGCTACACCTTC
>few|TRBD1|TRBJ2-5|TRBV5-4
CASSAGTDQETQYF
TGTGCCAGCAGTGCCGGGACAGACCAAGAGACCCAGTACTTC
>-|TRBD1|TRBJ1-2|TRBV15
CATSRGPDRSYGGYTF
TGTGCCACCAGCAGAGGCCCGGACAGGAGCTATGGGGGCTACACCTTC
>-|-|TRBJ1-5|TRBV7-8
CASSLVPQRGNQPQHF
TGTGCCAGCAGCTTAGTACCCCAGAGGGGCAATCAGCCCCAGCATTTT
>once|-|TRBJ2-3|TRBV9
CASSDGEMRADTQYF
TGTGCCAGCAGCGACGGGGAGATGAGGGCAGATACGCAGTATTTT
>-|-|TRBJ2-7|TRBV10-2
CASSRVQNLYEQYF
TGCGCCAGCAGCAGGGTTCAGAATCTCTACGAGCAGTACTTC
>-|-|TRBJ2-7|TRBV6-5
CASSLDHRETYEQYF
TGTGCCAGCAGCCTCGATCACAGGGAAACCTACGAGCAGTACTTC
>few|-|TRBJ2-7|TRBV4-1
CASSQPTRLLYEQYF
TGCGCCAGCAGCCAACCAACACGGTTACTATACGAGCAGTACTTC
>once|-|TRBJ1-1|TRBV5-1
CASSLDGLNTEAFF
TGCGCCAGCAGCTTGGACGGATTGAACACTGAAGCTTTCTTT
>-|-|TRBJ1-5|TRBV2
CASSHPGSNQPQHF
TGTGCCAGCTCTCACCCTGGAAGCAATCAGCCCCAGCATTTT
>medium-sized|TRBD2|TRBJ2-1|TRBV6-1
CASSESLAGVYNEQFF
TGTGCCAGCAGTGAATCGCTAGCGGGGGTATACAATGAGCAGTTCTTC
>-|-|TRBJ2-5|TRBV14
CASSQDMFDVAQETQYF
TGTGCCAGCAGCCAAGATATGTTCGACGTAGCCCAAGAGACCCAGTACTTC
>-|TRBD1|TRBJ2-6|TRBV2
CASLDRDSGANVLTF
TGTGCCAGCCTAGACAGGGACTCTGGGGCCAACGTCCTGACTTTC
>few|-|TRBJ1-5|TRBV5-1
CASSRDGNQPQHF
TGCGCCAGCAGCAGGGACGGCAATCAGCCCCAGCATTTT
>-|-|TRBJ2-5|TRBV19
CASTEDSRKTQYF
TGTGCCAGTACCGAGGACAGCCGGAAGACCCAGTACTTC
>medium-sized|-|TRBJ1-4|TRBV4-2
CASSQDSRGAGTLGKLFF
TGTGCCAGCAGCCAAGATTCAAGAGGAGCCGGGACGCTTGGAAAACTGTTTTTT
>few|-|TRBJ1-6|TRBV2
CASKIDSPNSPLHF
TGTGCCAGCAAAATTGACAGTCCAAATTCACCCCTCCACTTT
>-|-|TRBJ1-1|TRBV6-5
CASTHPSNTEAFF
TGTGCCAGCACCCACCCGTCGAACACTGAAGCTTTCTTT
>-|-|TRBJ2-7|TRBV7-2
CASNPTGPYEQYF
TGTGCCAGCAATCCCACAGGGCCCTACGAGCAGTACTTC
>-|-|TRBJ2-7|TRBV7-8
CASSPDYEQYF
TGTGCCAGCAGCCCAGACTACGAGCAGTACTTC
>-|-|TRBJ2-2|TRBV5-6
CASSPRGGDTGELFF
TGTGCCAGCAGCCCGAGGGGGGGGGACACCGGGGAGCTGTTTTTT
>-|TRBD1|TRBJ1-2|TRBV2
CASSGTGTAGGYTF
TGTGCCAGCAGTGGCACCGGGACAGCAGGCGGCTACACCTTC
>-|-|TRBJ1-1|TRBV2
CARGPSGTPNTEAFF
TGTGCCAGAGGACCATCAGGGACTCCGAACACTGAAGCTTTCTTT
>medium-sized|TRBD2|TRBJ2-7|TRBV6-5
CASRLREVSSYEQYF
TGTGCCAGCAGACTTCGGGAGGTGAGCTCCTACGAGCAGTACTTC